This is a list of T cell receptor beta chains from one sample in a study of cytomegalovirus exposure and HLA in healthy donors. Assay: immunoSEQ multiplex PCR; the TCRdb copy retains only in-frame clones and omits some. The sample records 100,000 to 120,000 clones, over 65% being singletons. Sequencing was performed on PBMCs. All receptors derive from a woman younger than 45 in good health and CMV-seronegative. The CDR3 runs from the conserved cysteine through the conserved F or W. Fields, in order: V gene, clone size, D gene, J gene, CDR3 DNA, CDR3 protein. D genes are given only for firm matches. Clone size is shown for a subset of rows, as once, few, many or a class of expanded clone.

v_call: TRBV5-4; clone_size: few; d_call: TRBD2; j_call: TRBJ2-3; cdr3_nt: TGTGCCAGCAGCTCCGGACTAGCGGGGGGCATCACAGATACGCAGTATTTT; cdr3_aa: CASSSGLAGGITDTQYF
v_call: TRBV5-1; clone_size: -; d_call: -; j_call: TRBJ2-1; cdr3_nt: TGCGCCAGCAGCTCCGGACTGGCCGAGCAGTTCTTC; cdr3_aa: CASSSGLAEQFF
v_call: TRBV27; clone_size: -; d_call: -; j_call: TRBJ2-7; cdr3_nt: TGTGCCAGCAGTTTTTCCACTTCCTACGAGCAGTACTTC; cdr3_aa: CASSFSTSYEQYF
v_call: TRBV5-1; clone_size: -; d_call: -; j_call: TRBJ1-2; cdr3_nt: TGCGCCAGCAGCTCCCAGGGATATGGCTACACCTTC; cdr3_aa: CASSSQGYGYTF
v_call: TRBV2; clone_size: -; d_call: TRBD1; j_call: TRBJ1-5; cdr3_nt: TGTGCCAGCAGGATTGACAGGGATAGCAATCAGCCCCAGCATTTT; cdr3_aa: CASRIDRDSNQPQHF
v_call: TRBV28; clone_size: -; d_call: TRBD2; j_call: TRBJ2-7; cdr3_nt: TGTGCCAGCAGTGGAACGCGGGGGGAGCAGTACTTC; cdr3_aa: CASSGTRGEQYF
v_call: TRBV28; clone_size: -; d_call: TRBD1; j_call: TRBJ1-2; cdr3_nt: TGTGCCAGCAGCCGGGACAGCGCTCCCTTCCCATTCGGCTACACCTTC; cdr3_aa: CASSRDSAPFPFGYTF
v_call: TRBV5-1; clone_size: -; d_call: TRBD1; j_call: TRBJ1-4; cdr3_nt: TGCGCCAGCAGGTCCCGACAGGGTGCAACTAATGAAAAACTGTTTTTT; cdr3_aa: CASRSRQGATNEKLFF
v_call: TRBV29-1; clone_size: -; d_call: TRBD2; j_call: TRBJ2-3; cdr3_nt: TGCAGCGTTGTGTGGCTAGCGGGGAGGAGGGACGCAGATACGCAGTATTTT; cdr3_aa: CSVVWLAGRRDADTQYF
v_call: TRBV28; clone_size: few; d_call: -; j_call: TRBJ2-7; cdr3_nt: TGTGCCAGCAGTTTCACGGGTACCTACGAGCAGTACTTC; cdr3_aa: CASSFTGTYEQYF
v_call: TRBV5-1; clone_size: -; d_call: TRBD1; j_call: TRBJ1-2; cdr3_nt: TGCGCCAGCAGCGCCCGACAGGGTAACTATGGCTACACCTTC; cdr3_aa: CASSARQGNYGYTF
v_call: TRBV7-2; clone_size: -; d_call: TRBD2; j_call: TRBJ2-5; cdr3_nt: TGTGCCAGCAGCTTAGGTGCCCTAGCGGGGGGGCCGGGAGAGACCCAGTACTTC; cdr3_aa: CASSLGALAGGPGETQYF
v_call: TRBV7-6; clone_size: -; d_call: -; j_call: TRBJ1-5; cdr3_nt: TGTGCCAGCAGCCGCTCGTTTGGAGATCAGCCCCAGCATTTT; cdr3_aa: CASSRSFGDQPQHF
v_call: TRBV7-9; clone_size: -; d_call: TRBD2; j_call: TRBJ2-1; cdr3_nt: TGTGCCAGCAGCTCCAGCGGGAGGGCCCTCAATGAGCAGTTCTTC; cdr3_aa: CASSSSGRALNEQFF
v_call: TRBV6-5; clone_size: -; d_call: TRBD2; j_call: TRBJ2-3; cdr3_nt: TGTGCCAGCAGTCGGACTAGGGGAGCCACTACGCAGTATTTT; cdr3_aa: CASSRTRGATTQYF
v_call: TRBV13; clone_size: few; d_call: TRBD1; j_call: TRBJ1-2; cdr3_nt: TGTGCCAGCAGCTTAGCCGACTGGACAGGGCCCCACGCTAACTATGGCTACACCTTC; cdr3_aa: CASSLADWTGPHANYGYTF
v_call: TRBV27; clone_size: -; d_call: -; j_call: TRBJ2-7; cdr3_nt: TGTGCCAGCAGTTTAGGGGCCTTTGCCTACGAGCAGTACTTC; cdr3_aa: CASSLGAFAYEQYF
v_call: TRBV4-1; clone_size: -; d_call: TRBD1; j_call: TRBJ2-1; cdr3_nt: TGCGCCAGCAGCCAAACGGGACAGGGGGCGTACAATGAGCAGTTCTTC; cdr3_aa: CASSQTGQGAYNEQFF
v_call: TRBV11-2; clone_size: -; d_call: -; j_call: TRBJ1-1; cdr3_nt: TGTGCCAGCAGCCAAGGACAGCTAAACACTGAAGCTTTCTTT; cdr3_aa: CASSQGQLNTEAFF
v_call: TRBV7-2; clone_size: once; d_call: -; j_call: TRBJ1-4; cdr3_nt: TGTGCCAGCAGTGGACTCGGACTGGCGAGAGAAAAACTGTTTTTT; cdr3_aa: CASSGLGLAREKLFF
v_call: TRBV9; clone_size: -; d_call: TRBD1; j_call: TRBJ1-2; cdr3_nt: TGTGCCAGCACACAGGGGGCAGCGGAATGGGGCTACACCTTC; cdr3_aa: CASTQGAAEWGYTF
v_call: TRBV7-9; clone_size: -; d_call: -; j_call: TRBJ2-1; cdr3_nt: TGTGCCAGCAGCTTAGGCGGGTCGTTGAATGAGCAGTTCTTC; cdr3_aa: CASSLGGSLNEQFF
v_call: TRBV7-9; clone_size: -; d_call: -; j_call: TRBJ1-2; cdr3_nt: TGTGCCAGCAGCTTACGGAGACAGGCCCCATCATACTATGGCTACACCTTC; cdr3_aa: CASSLRRQAPSYYGYTF
v_call: TRBV28; clone_size: -; d_call: TRBD1; j_call: TRBJ2-6; cdr3_nt: TGTGCCAGCAGGGGACAGTTCTTCTCTGGGGCCAACGTCCTGACTTTC; cdr3_aa: CASRGQFFSGANVLTF
v_call: TRBV7-2; clone_size: -; d_call: TRBD2; j_call: TRBJ2-1; cdr3_nt: TGTGCCAGCAGGCTAGCGGGAGGTACCAATGAGCAGTTCTTC; cdr3_aa: CASRLAGGTNEQFF
v_call: TRBV4-3; clone_size: -; d_call: -; j_call: TRBJ2-1; cdr3_nt: TGCGCCAGCAGCCAAGATACTGGCCGCGGGTTCAATGAGCAGTTCTTC; cdr3_aa: CASSQDTGRGFNEQFF